Listed below are T cell receptor beta chains from one sample, sequenced in a study of T cell changes during pregnancy in multiple sclerosis. The table came from immunoSEQ multiplex PCR; TCRdb's copy has only in-frame clones and leaves some out. Of around 77,000 clones listed, roughly nine tenths are singletons. Here the sequenced sample was peripheral blood, taken in the third trimester of pregnancy. The receptors derive from a female donor with multiple sclerosis, enrolled in a pregnancy study. Both conserved end residues are part of each CDR3. A D gene is named only where the DNA matches it firmly. Some rows have no size entry. The others give once, few or many, or a class for an expanded clone.

>-|once|TRBV6-5|TRBJ2-2
CASSGTLNTGELFF
TGTGCCAGCAGCGGGACTTTGAACACCGGGGAGCTGTTTTTT
>-|-|TRBV5-4|TRBJ2-2
CASSLVGGINTGELFF
TGTGCCAGCAGCTTGGTAGGGGGTATAAACACCGGGGAGCTGTTTTTT
>-|-|TRBV28|TRBJ2-5
CASSYRVPETQYF
TGTGCCAGCAGCTACCGGGTCCCAGAGACCCAGTACTTC
>TRBD1|-|TRBV6-5|TRBJ2-7
CASNSPGGNYEQYF
TGTGCCAGCAATTCTCCAGGGGGCAACTACGAGCAGTACTTC
>-|-|TRBV19|TRBJ2-3
CASSPEGWRDGTDTQYF
TGTGCCAGTAGTCCTGAGGGTTGGAGGGATGGGACAGATACGCAGTATTTT
>-|once|TRBV2|TRBJ2-2
CASRLISGELFF
TGTGCCAGCAGACTCATAAGCGGGGAGCTGTTTTTT
>-|-|TRBV4-3|TRBJ1-1
CASSQGDWANTEAFF
TGCGCCAGCAGCCAGGGTGATTGGGCTAACACTGAAGCTTTCTTT
>TRBD1|once|TRBV5-1|TRBJ2-7
CASSITGGPYEQYF
TGCGCCAGCAGCATTACAGGGGGGCCCTACGAGCAGTACTTC
>-|-|TRBV6-5|TRBJ2-7
CASSTRGYEQYF
TGTGCCAGCAGCACCAGGGGATACGAGCAGTACTTC
>-|-|TRBV28|TRBJ1-5
CASSLRGYSNQPQHF
TGTGCCAGCAGCCTACGGGGGTATAGCAATCAGCCCCAGCATTTT
>-|-|TRBV19|TRBJ2-1
CASSIRVAGRDNEQFF
TGTGCCAGTAGTATACGGGTAGCAGGGCGCGACAATGAGCAGTTCTTC
>-|-|TRBV2|TRBJ1-4
CASSDRSGIEKLFF
TGTGCCAGCAGTGACAGGTCAGGGATTGAAAAACTGTTTTTT
>-|-|TRBV29-1|TRBJ2-4
CSAPPPAQKDKNIQYF
TGCAGCGCCCCGCCACCGGCACAGAAGGACAAAAACATTCAGTACTTC
>-|-|TRBV11-2|TRBJ2-7
CASSFLLGSLYEQYF
TGTGCCAGCAGCTTCCTATTAGGTAGCCTTTACGAGCAGTACTTC
>TRBD1|-|TRBV7-9|TRBJ2-2
CASTITRTGGIIGELFF
TGTGCCAGCACTATTACCAGGACAGGGGGCATCATCGGGGAGCTGTTTTTT
>TRBD2|-|TRBV18|TRBJ2-2
CASSPKNGLAGDTGELFF
TGTGCCAGCTCACCGAAAAACGGACTAGCGGGCGACACCGGGGAGCTGTTTTTT
>-|-|TRBV18|TRBJ1-3
CASSRLRQADSGNTIYF
TGTGCCAGCTCACGGTTGCGACAGGCGGACTCTGGAAACACCATATATTTT
>TRBD2|-|TRBV30|TRBJ2-1
CAWGTSGLYNEQFF
TGTGCCTGGGGGACTAGCGGACTCTACAATGAGCAGTTCTTC
>-|-|TRBV9|TRBJ2-7
CASSEEGKTGLYEQYF
TGTGCCAGCAGCGAGGAGGGGAAGACAGGGTTGTACGAGCAGTACTTC
>-|once|TRBV5-1|TRBJ2-3
CASSLGADTQYF
TGCGCCAGCAGCTTGGGGGCGGATACGCAGTATTTT
>-|-|TRBV6-6|TRBJ2-7
CASSYGGESYEQYF
TGTGCCAGCAGTTACGGAGGAGAATCCTACGAGCAGTACTTC
>-|-|TRBV5-4|TRBJ2-7
CASSLNPGDPEQYF
TGTGCCAGCAGCTTAAACCCGGGGGACCCCGAGCAGTACTTC
>-|-|TRBV5-1|TRBJ2-2
CASSLGQEATGELFF
TGCGCCAGCAGCTTGGGGCAGGAGGCCACCGGGGAGCTGTTTTTT
>TRBD1|-|TRBV5-1|TRBJ2-7
CASSLDRGDEQYF
TGCGCCAGCAGCTTAGACAGGGGGGACGAGCAGTACTTC
>TRBD2|-|TRBV9|TRBJ2-1
CASSPSGSSYNEQFF
TGTGCCAGCAGTCCGAGCGGGAGCTCCTACAATGAGCAGTTCTTC
>TRBD1|once|TRBV12-5|TRBJ1-4
CASGDTGGYEEKLFF
TGTGCTAGTGGAGATACAGGGGGCTATGAGGAAAAACTGTTTTTT
>TRBD2|-|TRBV7-6|TRBJ2-6
CASSPSGVSSGANVLTF
TGTGCCAGCAGCCCTAGCGGGGTTTCCTCTGGGGCCAACGTCCTGACTTTC
>TRBD2|-|TRBV4-1|TRBJ2-7
CASSQVGTRFHEQYF
TGCGCCAGCAGCCAAGTGGGGACTAGGTTCCACGAGCAGTACTTC
>TRBD2|-|TRBV10-3|TRBJ2-1
CAINPSGGRYNEQFF
TGTGCCATCAATCCTAGCGGGGGGAGATACAATGAGCAGTTCTTC
>TRBD2|few|TRBV7-9|TRBJ2-3
CASSSRIYSGGTDTQYF
TGTGCCAGCAGCTCCCGAATTTATAGCGGGGGCACAGATACGCAGTATTTT
>TRBD1|-|TRBV5-1|TRBJ2-2
CASSSGQPSGELFF
TGCGCCAGCAGCTCGGGACAGCCGAGCGGGGAGCTGTTTTTT
>TRBD2|-|TRBV2|TRBJ2-1
CASSGLAGLINEQFF
TGTGCCAGCAGTGGGCTAGCGGGATTGATCAATGAGCAGTTCTTC